The present TCR beta chain was sequenced within a study of blood T cell repertoires in COVID-19. Cohorts were based on clinical histories the participants reported. Produced via immunoSEQ multiplex PCR; TCRdb's table is partial and in-frame only. The sample lists 230,000 or so clones; 75% to 90% were seen once. Germline values: CDR1 MNHEY, CDR2 SVGEGT. This CDR3 is 13 amino acids long. Trimming left V 6 bases short and J 1 base short, with 9 bases between. This receptor was obtained from a woman aged 40 to 50 with acute COVID-19. The sample was PBMCs or T cells enriched from blood (not recorded which). The V and J genes are TRBV6-2 or TRBV6-3 and TRBJ1-1; no definite D call. The CDR3 coding sequence is TGTGCCAGCAGCCCACTCCAGAACACTGAAGCTTTCTTT. Protein sequence: CASSPLQNTEAFF.